One T cell receptor beta chain is described in this entry. Its antigen is still unknown. This sample was included in a study of cytomegalovirus exposure and HLA in healthy donors. Some clones are missing from TCRdb's copy, which holds only in-frame ones; the method was immunoSEQ multiplex PCR. The sample shows 65,000 to 90,000 clones, 70% to 90% of them seen only once. Broader study findings: In a later analysis, first-cohort TCR clusters were found to tend to co-occur in the approximately 120 validation repertoires. Three chains linked to CMV were shown in vitro to be specific for CMV antigens.

From germline, CDR1 is SEHNR and CDR2 FQNEAQ (reference sequence). The CDR3 length is 12 residues. Trimming took off 5 bases at V and 10 bases at J, with 12 bases between the two ends. The donors were members of the roughly 120-subject validation cohort (separate from the approximately 670-subject first cohort). The V call is TRBV7-9, the J call TRBJ2-1; D is possibly TRBD2 (7 bases). This TCR derives from a young woman in good health and CMV-seropositive. The sequenced sample was PBMCs. CDR3 loop: CASSPEGGEQFF. In nucleotides, the CDR3 is TGTGCCAGCAGCCCGGAGGGGGGGGAGCAGTTCTTC.